Each of the 14 T cell receptor beta chains below was sequenced from the same sample in a study of Ad26.COV2.S vaccination and SARS-CoV-2 variants. Profiled with immunoSEQ multiplex PCR; TCRdb holds only in-frame clones, not every one. The table records 430,000 or so clones, roughly 87% of them present only once. Described treatment: around 19 received Ad26.COV2.S at low or high dose, single or two shots; 5 received placebo; per-sample allocation not given. After the first vaccine or placebo injection, samples were drawn on day 63. Sequenced material: peripheral blood, taken in a trial of Ad26.COV2.S vaccine versus placebo. These receptors were collected from a person aged 18-65 years who received the Ad26.COV2.S COVID-19 vaccine or a placebo.

The V gene is TRBV4-3, the J gene TRBJ1-4; perhaps TRBD1 as D (6 bases). CDR1 and CDR2 (germline): LGHNA, YSLEER. V gave up 5 bases and J gave up 6 bases, with 13 bases separating them. CDR3 length: 14 amino acids. The CDR3 DNA follows: TGCGCCAGCAGCGTGGACAGAGTAGATGAAAAACTGTTTTTT. Translation gives CASSVDRVDEKLFF.

On this clone itself: Other nucleotide sequences in the sample specify the same CDR3. V is TRBV7-2 and J is TRBJ2-3; 7 bases align to TRBD2. CDR1 SGHTA and CDR2 FQGNSA come from the germline V gene. After removal of 4 bases from V and 2 bases from J, the junction contained 3 bases not matched to a gene. This CDR3 has 14 residues. DNA for the CDR3: TGTGCCAGCAGCTCCAGGGACTACACAGATACGCAGTATTTT. Translation: CASSSRDYTDTQYF. Combining the CDR3 with reference TRBV7-2 and TRBJ2-3 gives the whole variable domain GAGVSQSPSNKVTEKGKDVELRCDPISGHTALYWYRQSLGQGLEFLIYFQGNSAPDKSGLPSDRFSAERTGGSVSTLTIQRTQQEDSAVYLCASSSRDYTDTQYFGPGTRLTVL.

V and J are TRBV10-3 and TRBJ2-3; a weak D match, TRBD1 (6 bases). Deletions cut 6 bases from V and 1 base from J, with 14 bases between. This CDR3 comprises 15 residues. In germline, CDR1 is ENHRY, CDR2 SYGVKD. CDR3 nucleotides: TGTGCCATCAGCACCGGTGGGGGCCGCACAGATACGCAGTATTTT. Translated: CAISTGGGRTDTQYF.

The chain combines TRBV11-2 with TRBJ2-6, with D perhaps TRBD1 (6 bases). Trimming cost V 2 bases and J 6 bases, with 11 bases left between them. Germline CDR1 SGHAT, CDR2 FQNNGV. There are 15 residues in the CDR3. Written as DNA, the CDR3 is TGTGCCAGCAGCTTACGCAGGGGCGCGGCCAACGTCCTGACTTTC. It translates to CASSLRRGAANVLTF.

The CDR3 region is CASSSRDSIYEQYF. The CDR3 coding sequence is TGTGCCAGCAGCTCCCGGGACAGCATATACGAGCAGTACTTC. The chain couples TRBV7-9 to TRBJ2-7; TRBD1 agrees at 7 bases. From germline, CDR1 is SEHNR and CDR2 FQNEAQ (reference sequence). V shed 4 bases and J 4 bases; nucleotides not matched to a gene: 7. The CDR3 is made up of 14 amino acids.

The genes are TRBV19 and TRBJ2-3; D is unresolved. Per the germline V gene, CDR1 is LNHDA and CDR2 is SQIVND (reference sequence). The ends were cut back, 3 bases at V and 0 bases at J, with 10 bases in the middle. This CDR3 contains 15 residues. CDR3 coding DNA: TGTGCCAGTAGTATGATTTTTTCTAGCACAGATACGCAGTATTTT. Its protein product is CASSMIFSSTDTQYF.

This rearrangement joins TRBV5-4 to TRBJ2-5; possibly TRBD2 for D (7 bases). V shed 0 bases and J shed 4 bases, with 13 bases lying between them. CDR1 and CDR2 (germline): SGHNT, YYREEE (reference sequence). This CDR3 has 15 residues. The CDR3 DNA reads TGTGCCAGCAGCTTGGGAGGGGGGGATAGAGAGACCCAGTACTTC. The encoded protein is CASSLGGGDRETQYF.

The chain joins TRBV11-2 to TRBJ1-1; D gene uncertain. Germline V CDR1 and CDR2: SGHAT, FQNNGV. CDR3 length: 17 residues. The V and J ends lost 1 base and 1 base respectively, with 16 bases between them. CDR3 region: CASSLAFRRRGNTEAFF. The CDR3 DNA is TGTGCCAGCAGCTTAGCCTTTCGGAGGCGAGGGAACACTGAAGCTTTCTTT.

This chain joins TRBV7-2 and TRBJ1-2; 10 bases agree with TRBD1. This CDR3 contains 13 residues. Germline CDR1 reads SGHTA; CDR2 reads FQGNSA. V gave up 3 bases and J gave up 14 bases; unmatched junction bases: 9. CDR3 DNA sequence: TGTGCCAGCAGCTTGGGGACAGGGGTTATAGAAACCTTC. As protein: CASSLGTGVIETF.

The chain combines TRBV28 with TRBJ1-2; D unresolved. This CDR3 is 13 amino acids long. Germline values: CDR1 MDHEN, CDR2 SYDVKM. V was pared by 10 bases and J by 5 bases, with 17 bases between. The CDR3 reads CATSRPSDYGYTF. CDR3 nucleotides: TGTGCCACCTCGAGGCCGTCTGATTATGGCTACACCTTC.

The gene calls are TRBV27 and TRBJ2-7; the D gene is possibly TRBD1 (5 bases). CDR1 is MNHEY and CDR2 is SMNVEV in the germline V gene (reference sequence). V was pared by 2 bases and J by 7 bases, with 24 bases between. This CDR3 is 17 amino acids long. The CDR3 DNA is TGTGCCAGCAGTTTAGCGGAGTGGGCAGGGTCCGACGGGGAGCAGTACTTC. This encodes CASSLAEWAGSDGEQYF.

The CDR3: CASTYGGWGEQYF. The CDR3 coding sequence is TGTGCCAGCACCTACGGGGGATGGGGAGAGCAGTACTTC. The rearrangement uses TRBV12-3 or TRBV12-4 and TRBJ2-7; a weak D match, TRBD2 (6 bases). The germline V and J ends were trimmed by 7 bases and 7 bases, with 17 bases remaining between them. This CDR3 is built from 13 residues.

The CDR3 nucleotides are TGTGCCAGCCCCGGGGGTTGTTCCTACGAGCAGTACGTC. Protein product: CASPGGCSYEQYV. The chain has TRBV27 and TRBJ2-7; weak D call: TRBD2 (6 bases). This CDR3 is built from 13 residues. Germline CDR1 reads MNHEY; CDR2 reads SMNVEV (reference sequence). Deletions cut 8 bases from V and 1 base from J, with 12 bases between.

In its sample, this clone was seen a few times. The same CDR3 also results from other DNA sequences found in this sample. The V and J genes are TRBV2 and TRBJ2-2; D unclear. CDR3 length equals 11 residues. Germline V lookup: CDR1 SNHLY, CDR2 FYNNEI. Trimming took 6 bases from V and 4 from J, leaving 3 bases between them. The CDR3 coding sequence is TGTGCCAGCAGCGGCACCGGGGAGCTGTTTTTT. Translation gives CASSGTGELFF.